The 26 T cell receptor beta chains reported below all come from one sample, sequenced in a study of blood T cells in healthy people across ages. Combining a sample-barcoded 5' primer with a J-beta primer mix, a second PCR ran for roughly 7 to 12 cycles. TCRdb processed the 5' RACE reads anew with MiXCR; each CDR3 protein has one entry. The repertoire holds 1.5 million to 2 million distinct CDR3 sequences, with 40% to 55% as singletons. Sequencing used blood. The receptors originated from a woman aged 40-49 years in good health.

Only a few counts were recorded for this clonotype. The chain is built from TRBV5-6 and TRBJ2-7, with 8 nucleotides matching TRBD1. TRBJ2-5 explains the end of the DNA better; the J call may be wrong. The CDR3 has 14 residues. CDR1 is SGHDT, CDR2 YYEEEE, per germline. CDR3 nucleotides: TGTGCCAGCAGCCCTGGACAGGGTGAGAAGACCCAGTACTTC. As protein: CASSPGQGEKTQYF.

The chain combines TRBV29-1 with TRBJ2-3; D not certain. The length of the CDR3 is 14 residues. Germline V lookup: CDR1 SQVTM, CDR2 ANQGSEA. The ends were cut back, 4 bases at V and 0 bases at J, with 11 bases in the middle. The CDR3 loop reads CSVARPSSTDTQYF. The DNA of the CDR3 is TGCAGCGTTGCTCGGCCCTCTAGCACAGATACGCAGTATTTT.

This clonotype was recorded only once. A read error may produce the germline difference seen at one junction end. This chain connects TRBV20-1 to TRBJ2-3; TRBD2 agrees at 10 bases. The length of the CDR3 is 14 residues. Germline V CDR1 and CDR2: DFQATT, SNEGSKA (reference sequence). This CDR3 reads CSTRGLAGENTQYF. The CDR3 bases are TGCAGTACTAGGGGGCTAGCGGGGGAGAATACGCAGTATTTT.

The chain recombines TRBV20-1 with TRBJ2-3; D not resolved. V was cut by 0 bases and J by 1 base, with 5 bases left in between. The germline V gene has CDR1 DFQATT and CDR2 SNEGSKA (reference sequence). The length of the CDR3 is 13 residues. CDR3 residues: CSARDPRTDTQYF. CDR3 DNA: TGCAGTGCTAGAGACCCTCGCACAGATACGCAGTATTTT.

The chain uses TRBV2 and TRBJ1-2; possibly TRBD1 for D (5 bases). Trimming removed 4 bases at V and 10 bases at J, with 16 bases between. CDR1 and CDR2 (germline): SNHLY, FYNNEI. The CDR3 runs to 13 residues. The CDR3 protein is CASSALGPEDYTF. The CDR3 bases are TGTGCCAGCAGTGCGTTGGGGCCGGAGGACTACACCTTC.

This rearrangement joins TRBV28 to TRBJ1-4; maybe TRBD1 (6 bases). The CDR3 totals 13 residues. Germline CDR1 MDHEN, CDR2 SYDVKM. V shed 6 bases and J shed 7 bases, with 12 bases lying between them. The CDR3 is CASRDGGLEKLFF. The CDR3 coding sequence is TGTGCCAGCAGGGACGGGGGCCTTGAAAAACTGTTTTTT.

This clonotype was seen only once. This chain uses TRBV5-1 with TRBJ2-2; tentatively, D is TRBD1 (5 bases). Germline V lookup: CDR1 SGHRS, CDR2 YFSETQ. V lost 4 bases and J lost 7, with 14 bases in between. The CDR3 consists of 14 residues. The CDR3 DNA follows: TGCGCCAGCAGCGTGGGATCAGGGATCGGGGAGCTGTTTTTT. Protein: CASSVGSGIGELFF.

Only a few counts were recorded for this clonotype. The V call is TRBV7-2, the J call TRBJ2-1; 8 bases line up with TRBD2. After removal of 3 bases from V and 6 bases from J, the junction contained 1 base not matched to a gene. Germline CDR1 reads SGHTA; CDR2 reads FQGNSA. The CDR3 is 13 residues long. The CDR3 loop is CASSFSGANEQFF. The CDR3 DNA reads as TGTGCCAGCAGCTTTAGCGGGGCCAATGAGCAGTTCTTC.

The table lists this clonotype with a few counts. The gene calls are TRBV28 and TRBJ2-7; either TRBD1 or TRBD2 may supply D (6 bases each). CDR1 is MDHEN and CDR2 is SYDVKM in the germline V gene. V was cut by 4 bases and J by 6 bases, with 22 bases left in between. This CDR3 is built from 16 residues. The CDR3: CASSSPTEGGMGEQYF. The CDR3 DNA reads TGTGCCAGCAGTTCCCCCACTGAGGGGGGCATGGGCGAGCAGTACTTC. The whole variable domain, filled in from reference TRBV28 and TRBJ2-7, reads DVKVTQSSRYLVKRTGEKVFLECVQDMDHENMFWYRQDPGLGLRLIYFSYDVKMKEKGDIPEGYSVSREKKERFSLILESASTNQTSMYLCASSSPTEGGMGEQYFGPGTRLTVT.

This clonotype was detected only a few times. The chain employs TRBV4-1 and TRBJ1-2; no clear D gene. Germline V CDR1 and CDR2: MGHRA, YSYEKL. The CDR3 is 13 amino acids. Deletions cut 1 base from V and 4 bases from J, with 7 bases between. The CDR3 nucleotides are TGCGCCAGCAGCCAAGGGCAGTCCTATGGCTACACCTTC. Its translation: CASSQGQSYGYTF.

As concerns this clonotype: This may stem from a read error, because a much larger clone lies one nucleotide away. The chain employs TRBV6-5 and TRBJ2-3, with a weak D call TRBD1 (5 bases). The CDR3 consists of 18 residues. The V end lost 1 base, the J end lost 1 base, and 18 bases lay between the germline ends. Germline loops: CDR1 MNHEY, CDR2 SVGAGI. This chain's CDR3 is CASSYWAWTPQRTDTQYF. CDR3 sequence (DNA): TGTGCCAGCAGTTACTGGGCCTGGACACCTCAACGCACAGATACGCAGTATTTT.

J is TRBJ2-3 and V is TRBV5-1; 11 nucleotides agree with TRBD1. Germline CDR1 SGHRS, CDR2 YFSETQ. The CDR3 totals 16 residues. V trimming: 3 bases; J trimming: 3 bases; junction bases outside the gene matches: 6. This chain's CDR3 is CASSSGQGARTDTQYF. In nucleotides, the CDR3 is TGCGCCAGCAGCTCCGGACAGGGGGCAAGGACAGATACGCAGTATTTT.

CDR3 nucleotide sequence: TGTGCCAGCAGCCCAAGAGGCTCGAGCGAGCGGGGATACAATGAGCAGTTCTTC. Protein product: CASSPRGSSERGYNEQFF. This rearrangement joins TRBV7-2 to TRBJ2-1, with TRBD2 identical over 7 bases. CDR1 is SGHTA and CDR2 is FQGNSA in the germline V gene. After removal of 5 bases from V and 4 bases from J, the junction contained 17 bases not matched to a gene. The CDR3 runs 18 residues.

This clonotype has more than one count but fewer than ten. For the CDR3, the DNA is TGTGCCAGCAGAGTACATAGCGGGAGTTACAATGAGCAGTTCTTC. Translating gives CASRVHSGSYNEQFF. The chain joins TRBV2 to TRBJ2-1, with TRBD2 matching 9 bases. The trim removed 6 bases at V and 4 bases at J, leaving 7 bases unmatched. Looked up from germline, CDR1 is SNHLY and CDR2 is FYNNEI. The CDR3 is 15 amino acids.

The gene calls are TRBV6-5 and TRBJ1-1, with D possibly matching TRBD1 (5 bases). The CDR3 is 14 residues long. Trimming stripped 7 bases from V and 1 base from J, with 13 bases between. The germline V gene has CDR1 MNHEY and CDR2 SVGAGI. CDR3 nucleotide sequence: TGTGCCAGCACAGCCCGGGGGGGGAACACTGAAGCTTTCTTT. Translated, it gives CASTARGGNTEAFF.

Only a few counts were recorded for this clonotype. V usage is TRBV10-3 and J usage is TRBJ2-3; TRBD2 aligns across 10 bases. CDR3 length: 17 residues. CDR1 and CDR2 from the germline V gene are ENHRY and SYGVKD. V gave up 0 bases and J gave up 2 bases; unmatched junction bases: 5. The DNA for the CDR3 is TGTGCCATCAGTGAGTCTTTAGCGGGGGGTCTCACAGATACGCAGTATTTT. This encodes CAISESLAGGLTDTQYF.

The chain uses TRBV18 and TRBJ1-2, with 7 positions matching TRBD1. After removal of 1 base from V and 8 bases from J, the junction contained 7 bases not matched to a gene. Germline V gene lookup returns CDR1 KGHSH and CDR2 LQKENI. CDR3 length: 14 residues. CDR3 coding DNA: TGTGCCAGCTCACCACTTATAGGGACAGAAGGCTACACCTTC. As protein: CASSPLIGTEGYTF.

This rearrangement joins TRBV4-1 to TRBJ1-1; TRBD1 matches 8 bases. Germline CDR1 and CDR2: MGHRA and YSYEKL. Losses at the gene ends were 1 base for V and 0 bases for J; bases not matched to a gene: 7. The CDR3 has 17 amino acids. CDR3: CASSQVGTGVMNTEAFF. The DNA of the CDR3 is TGCGCCAGCAGCCAAGTCGGGACAGGAGTTATGAACACTGAAGCTTTCTTT.

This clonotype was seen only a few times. CDR3 residues: CASSSGQGDYIQYF. For the CDR3, the DNA is TGTGCCAGCAGCTCAGGACAGGGGGATTACATTCAGTACTTC. The rearrangement links TRBV7-3 to TRBJ2-4; 10 nucleotides agree with TRBD1. This CDR3 has 14 residues. Germline V gives CDR1 SGHTA, CDR2 FQGTGA. J lost 8 bases, V lost 4 bases, and 5 bases had no gene match.

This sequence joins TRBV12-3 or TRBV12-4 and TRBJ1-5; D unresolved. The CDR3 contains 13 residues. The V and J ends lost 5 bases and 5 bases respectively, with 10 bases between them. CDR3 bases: TGTGCCAGCAGTGCCTTAAGGGATCAGCCCCAGCATTTT. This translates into CASSALRDQPQHF.

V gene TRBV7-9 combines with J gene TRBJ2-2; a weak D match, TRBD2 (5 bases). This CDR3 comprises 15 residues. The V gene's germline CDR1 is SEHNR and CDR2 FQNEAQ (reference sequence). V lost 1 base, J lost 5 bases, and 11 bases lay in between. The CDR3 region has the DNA TGTGCCAGCAGCTTAGAGTCTCCGGGAACCGGGGAGCTGTTTTTT. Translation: CASSLESPGTGELFF.

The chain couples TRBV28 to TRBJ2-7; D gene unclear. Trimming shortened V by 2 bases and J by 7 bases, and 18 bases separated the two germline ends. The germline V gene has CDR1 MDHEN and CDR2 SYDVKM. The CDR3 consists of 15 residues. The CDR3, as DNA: TGTGCCAGCAGTTTACGTCCGCCGTCCTACAATGAGCAGTACTTC. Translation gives CASSLRPPSYNEQYF.

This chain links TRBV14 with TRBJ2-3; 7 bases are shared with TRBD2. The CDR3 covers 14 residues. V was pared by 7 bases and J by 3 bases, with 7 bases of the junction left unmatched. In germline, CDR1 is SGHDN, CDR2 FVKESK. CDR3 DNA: TGTGCCAGCATTCTTTGGCGGGGGACAGATACGCAGTATTTT. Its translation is CASILWRGTDTQYF.

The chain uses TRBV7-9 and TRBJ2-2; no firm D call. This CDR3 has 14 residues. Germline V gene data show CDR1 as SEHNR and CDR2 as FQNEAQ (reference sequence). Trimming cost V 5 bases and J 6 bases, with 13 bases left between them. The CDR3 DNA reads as TGTGCCAGCAGCGTAAGGGATCGGGCCGGGGAGCTGTTTTTT. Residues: CASSVRDRAGELFF.

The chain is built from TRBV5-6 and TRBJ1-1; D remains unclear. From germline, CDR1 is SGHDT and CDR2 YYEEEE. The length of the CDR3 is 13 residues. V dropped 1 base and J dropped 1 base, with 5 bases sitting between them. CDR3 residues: CASSLLWNTEAFF. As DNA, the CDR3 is TGTGCCAGCAGCTTGTTATGGAACACTGAAGCTTTCTTT.

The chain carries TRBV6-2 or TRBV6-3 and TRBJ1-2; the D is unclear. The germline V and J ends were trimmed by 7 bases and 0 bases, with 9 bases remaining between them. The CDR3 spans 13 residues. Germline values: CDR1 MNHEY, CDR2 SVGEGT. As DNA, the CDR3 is TGTGCCAGCACGGGGATTACTAACTATGGCTACACCTTC. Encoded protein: CASTGITNYGYTF.